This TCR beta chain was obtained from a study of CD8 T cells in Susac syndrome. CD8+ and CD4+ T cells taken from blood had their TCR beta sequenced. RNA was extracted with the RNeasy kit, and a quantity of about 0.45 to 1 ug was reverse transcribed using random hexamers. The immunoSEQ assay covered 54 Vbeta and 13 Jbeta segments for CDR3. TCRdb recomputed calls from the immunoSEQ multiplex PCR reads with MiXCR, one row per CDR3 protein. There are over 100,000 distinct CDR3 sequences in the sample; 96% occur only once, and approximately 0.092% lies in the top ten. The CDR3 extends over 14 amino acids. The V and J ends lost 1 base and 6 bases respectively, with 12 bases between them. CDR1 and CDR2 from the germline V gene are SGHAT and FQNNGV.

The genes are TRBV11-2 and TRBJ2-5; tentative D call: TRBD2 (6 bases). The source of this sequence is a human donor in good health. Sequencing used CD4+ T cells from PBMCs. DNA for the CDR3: TGTGCCAGCAGCTTAGCGGGGGACCAGAAGACCCAGTACTTC. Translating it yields CASSLAGDQKTQYF.